The clone carrying this T cell receptor beta chain was detected a few times. The sample originates from a study of CD8 T cells in ankylosing spondylitis. TCRdb ran MiXCR on the 5' RACE reads and lists one entry per CDR3 protein. The sample has about 360,000 distinct CDR3 sequences, 20% seen once. CDR1 is MNHNS, CDR2 SASEGT, per germline. The CDR3 contains 15 residues. Trimming took 5 bases from V and 5 from J, leaving 18 bases between them. The sequence derives from a male donor with ankylosing spondylitis or in good health (not recorded which). The sample comprised blood, either unsorted or a sorted T cell fraction (not recorded which). This rearrangement joins TRBV6-1 to TRBJ2-5; D not resolved. CDR3 loop: CASSPQVQRQETQYF. In DNA, the CDR3 is TGTGCCAGCAGTCCCCAGGTTCAGCGCCAGGAGACCCAGTACTTC.